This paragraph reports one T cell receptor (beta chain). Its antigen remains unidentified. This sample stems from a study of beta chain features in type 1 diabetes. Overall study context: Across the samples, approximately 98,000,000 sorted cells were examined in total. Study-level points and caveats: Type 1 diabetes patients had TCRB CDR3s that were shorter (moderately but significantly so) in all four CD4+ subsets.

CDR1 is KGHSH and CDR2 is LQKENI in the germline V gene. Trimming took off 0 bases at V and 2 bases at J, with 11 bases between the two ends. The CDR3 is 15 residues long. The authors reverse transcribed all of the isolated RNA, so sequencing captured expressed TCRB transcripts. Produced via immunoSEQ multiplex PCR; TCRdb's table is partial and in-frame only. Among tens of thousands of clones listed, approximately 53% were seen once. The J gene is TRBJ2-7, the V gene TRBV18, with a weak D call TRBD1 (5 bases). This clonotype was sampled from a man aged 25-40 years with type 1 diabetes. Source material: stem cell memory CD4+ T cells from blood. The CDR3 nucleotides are TGTGCCAGCTCACCACCTTCCAGGGCGACCTACGAGCAGTACTTC. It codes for CASSPPSRATYEQYF.